In this sample, the clone carrying this T cell receptor beta chain turned up a few times. Its antigen remains unknown. In making TCR beta libraries, quantitative 5'-RACE with molecular barcodes was used. Via MiXCR, TCRdb re-called the 5' RACE reads, giving one row per CDR3 protein. The sample shows 150,000 to 200,000 distinct CDR3 sequences, around a third of them seen only once. CDR3 length equals 14 residues. Trimming cost V 4 bases and J 7 bases, with 17 bases left between them. Germline CDR1 and CDR2: DFQATT and SNEGSKA (reference sequence). This specimen belongs to a study of CD8 T cells in ankylosing spondylitis. Study-wide results and caveats: Several highly homologous variants made up a TCR beta motif, and this motif appeared characteristic of ankylosing spondylitis blood. Reportedly, disease-linked clones are significantly enriched in ankylosing spondylitis patients' matched synovial fluid.

The source is a male donor with ankylosing spondylitis. The source material was synovial fluid, either unsorted or a sorted T cell fraction (not recorded which). The chain uses TRBV20-1 and TRBJ2-1, with D perhaps TRBD2 (7 bases). The chain's CDR3 is CSAKGGGPGNEQFF. The DNA for the CDR3 is TGCAGTGCTAAAGGGGGAGGGCCAGGGAATGAGCAGTTCTTC.